The subject of this entry is one T cell receptor beta chain. Sequencing used immunoSEQ multiplex PCR; TCRdb keeps in-frame clones, though not all of them. The profile shows 150,000 or so clones, less than 95% of them singletons. This sample stems from a study of blood T cell repertoires in COVID-19. Background on the study: The United States, Italy and Spain provided the acute and convalescent COVID-19 samples. The cDNA or gDNA used as material had been derived from T cells, B-cell-depleted T cells, or PBMCs.

V lost 0 bases and J 6 bases, leaving 12 bases between the germline ends. This CDR3 comprises 14 residues. The source is a man in his fifties or sixties with acute or convalescent COVID-19. The rearrangement links TRBV5-3 to TRBJ1-2; no definite D call. TRBV5-3 is reported as an ORF; its role is uncertain. Sequenced sample: peripheral blood. CDR3 region: CARSLGACLDGYTF. The CDR3 DNA sequence: TGTGCCAGAAGCTTGGGGGCCTGCCTGGATGGCTACACCTTC.